Here is one TCR beta chain with its context. Its antigen remains unknown. The data originate from a study of OX40 agonist ivuxolimab in advanced cancers. Study information: Patients received the agonistic anti-OX40 (CD134) antibody ivuxolimab. Overall study results and limits: The antigen specificity of the peripheral T cells (those that were expanded) was not determined. Within 6 weeks, CD4+ and CD8+ blood T cells expanded clonally at 0.1 to 3.0 mg/kg.

The method was immunoSEQ multiplex PCR; TCRdb's version includes in-frame clones alone and lacks a portion of them. Of about 68,000 clones listed, around four fifths are singletons. After removal of 6 bases from V and 4 bases from J, the junction contained 9 bases not matched to a gene. This CDR3 spans 16 amino acids. Germline V lookup: CDR1 SGHTA, CDR2 FQGNSA. Material: CD4+ or CD8+ T cells sorted from blood, obtained in a trial of the OX40 agonist ivuxolimab. This clonotype was obtained from an adult with an advanced solid tumor such as melanoma, head and neck, liver or kidney cancer. This chain uses TRBV7-2 with TRBJ2-3; 11 bases agree with TRBD1. The CDR3 here is CASSPTDRGPADTQYF. Written as DNA, the CDR3 is TGTGCCAGCAGTCCAACGGACAGGGGGCCGGCAGATACGCAGTATTTT.